This is a list of T cell receptor beta chains from one sample in a study of blood T cell repertoires in COVID-19. The table came from immunoSEQ multiplex PCR; TCRdb's copy has only in-frame clones and leaves some out. This sample has 120,000 or so clones, with about 74% found just once. Sequencing was performed on peripheral blood. All receptors come from a human donor in a cohort sampled during active COVID-19. The CDR3 runs from the conserved cysteine through the conserved F or W. D genes are given only for firm matches. Some rows have no size entry. The others give once, few or many, or a class for an expanded clone.

clone size,V gene,J gene,CDR3 length,D gene,CDR3 protein,CDR3 DNA
NA,TRBV7-2,TRBJ1-2,16,NA,CASSPRGGPANYGYTF,TGTGCCAGCAGCCCCCGGGGAGGCCCCGCTAACTATGGCTACACCTTC
NA,TRBV2,TRBJ1-1,13,NA,CASCSQGNTEAFF,TGTGCCAGCTGCTCACAGGGGAACACTGAAGCTTTCTTT
NA,TRBV7-9,TRBJ1-1,14,TRBD1,CASSQGQMNTEAFF,TGTGCCAGCAGCCAGGGACAGATGAACACTGAAGCTTTCTTT
NA,TRBV13,TRBJ1-2,14,TRBD1,CASSPTGGLDGYTF,TGTGCCAGCAGCCCGACAGGGGGTCTGGATGGCTACACCTTC
NA,TRBV28,TRBJ2-6,15,TRBD1,CASSYRGLGANVLTF,TGTGCCAGCAGTTACAGGGGGCTTGGGGCCAACGTCCTGACTTTC
NA,TRBV29-1,TRBJ1-2,15,NA,CSVDARAGGDYGYTF,TGCAGCGTTGACGCCAGGGCCGGTGGCGACTATGGCTACACCTTC
few,TRBV18,TRBJ1-5,13,TRBD1,CASSRTGNQPQHF,TGTGCCAGCTCGCGGACAGGGAATCAGCCCCAGCATTTT
NA,TRBV7-9,TRBJ1-4,19,TRBD1,CASSFATGQGVFGGEKLFF,TGTGCCAGCAGCTTCGCGACGGGACAGGGGGTATTTGGGGGAGAAAAACTGTTTTTT
NA,TRBV12-3/TRBV12-4,TRBJ2-5,12,NA,CASSFLVETQYF,TGTGCCAGCAGTTTTCTCGTAGAGACCCAGTACTTC
once,TRBV6-5,TRBJ2-1,14,TRBD2,CASSKLAGHNEQFF,TGTGCCAGCAGTAAACTAGCGGGCCACAATGAGCAGTTCTTC
NA,TRBV5-4,TRBJ1-1,15,NA,CASSPGGAGNTEAFF,TGTGCCAGCAGCCCCGGGGGGGCGGGAAACACTGAAGCTTTCTTT
NA,TRBV6-5,TRBJ2-7,14,TRBD1,CASRLGQGSYEQYF,TGTGCCAGCAGGCTGGGACAGGGATCCTACGAGCAGTACTTC
NA,TRBV7-6,TRBJ2-1,15,NA,CASSLAGGGTDEQFF,TGTGCCAGCAGCTTAGCGGGCGGGGGCACCGATGAGCAGTTCTTC
few,TRBV6-4,TRBJ2-5,13,TRBD1,CAREGTGGETQYF,TGTGCCAGGGAAGGGACAGGGGGAGAGACCCAGTACTTC
NA,TRBV28,TRBJ2-7,16,NA,CASSLVRDTSSYEQYF,TGTGCCAGCAGTTTAGTCCGGGACACTAGCTCCTACGAGCAGTACTTC
NA,TRBV6-5,TRBJ2-7,15,TRBD1,CASSLTGTGISEQYF,TGTGCCAGCAGCCTAACCGGGACAGGGATCTCCGAGCAGTACTTC
few,TRBV13,TRBJ1-2,15,NA,CASSLEGASNYGYTF,TGTGCCAGCAGCTTAGAAGGGGCTTCTAACTATGGCTACACCTTC
NA,TRBV6-5,TRBJ1-2,12,TRBD1,CASRGTGSGYTF,TGTGCCAGCAGGGGGACAGGGAGCGGCTACACCTTC
NA,TRBV28,TRBJ2-7,14,NA,CASSLPGASYEQYF,TGTGCCAGCAGTTTACCGGGAGCTTCCTACGAGCAGTACTTC
NA,TRBV21-1,TRBJ1-2,12,NA,CASPGNTHGYTF,TGTGCCAGCCCGGGGAACACCCATGGCTACACCTTC
NA,TRBV5-4,TRBJ2-7,15,NA,CASSLGRGASYEQYF,TGTGCCAGCAGCTTAGGTCGGGGGGCCTCCTACGAGCAGTACTTC
NA,TRBV9,TRBJ2-1,16,TRBD2,CASSPGLAGVENEQFF,TGTGCCAGCAGCCCGGGACTAGCGGGAGTTGAGAATGAGCAGTTCTTC
NA,TRBV5-1,TRBJ1-1,14,TRBD1,CASSSRDRGGEAFF,TGCGCCAGCAGCTCGAGGGACAGGGGGGGGGAGGCTTTCTTT
NA,TRBV7-6,TRBJ1-5,13,NA,CASSWTARGAQHF,TGTGCCAGCAGCTGGACCGCCCGGGGGGCCCAGCATTTT
few,TRBV2,TRBJ2-1,12,NA,CASSDPAQEQFF,TGTGCCAGCAGTGACCCAGCGCAGGAGCAGTTCTTC
NA,TRBV6-2/TRBV6-3,TRBJ1-1,12,NA,CASSYASGWAFF,TGTGCCAGCAGTTACGCCTCGGGTTGGGCTTTCTTT
NA,TRBV5-1,TRBJ2-1,16,TRBD1,CASSPNVQGASNEQFF,TGCGCCAGCAGCCCGAATGTACAGGGGGCGAGTAATGAGCAGTTCTTC
NA,TRBV6-6,TRBJ2-7,14,TRBD1,CASSRDRAAYEQYF,TGTGCCAGCAGCAGGGACAGGGCGGCCTACGAGCAGTACTTC
NA,TRBV28,TRBJ2-7,14,TRBD1,CASRSGTVSYEQYF,TGTGCCAGCAGGTCCGGGACAGTCTCCTACGAGCAGTACTTC
NA,TRBV27,TRBJ2-3,18,TRBD1,CASSSRTGVHPSTDTQYF,TGTGCCAGCAGTTCTAGGACAGGGGTACACCCTAGCACAGATACGCAGTATTTT
NA,TRBV5-6,TRBJ1-2,16,TRBD1,CASSQRGQELNYGYTF,TGTGCCAGCAGCCAAAGAGGACAGGAACTGAACTATGGCTACACCTTC
NA,TRBV6-5,TRBJ2-5,14,NA,CASSFGTGLETQYF,TGTGCCAGCAGTTTCGGTACAGGGTTGGAGACCCAGTACTTC
NA,TRBV19,TRBJ2-7,15,TRBD1,CASSRGQLFSYEQYF,TGTGCCAGTAGCAGGGGACAGCTCTTCTCCTACGAGCAGTACTTC
NA,TRBV6-4,TRBJ2-7,15,NA,CASRLDREIPYEQYF,TGTGCCAGCAGATTGGACCGGGAGATCCCCTACGAGCAGTACTTC
NA,TRBV27,TRBJ2-1,14,NA,CASSLSLLANEQFF,TGTGCCAGCAGTTTATCGTTGCTAGCGAATGAGCAGTTCTTC
NA,TRBV11-3,TRBJ1-3,15,NA,CASSLFRGSGNTIYF,TGTGCCAGCAGCCTCTTCAGGGGCTCTGGAAACACCATATATTTT
NA,TRBV11-3,TRBJ1-4,16,TRBD1,CASSLGQQTTNEKLFF,TGTGCCAGCAGCTTGGGACAGCAAACAACTAATGAAAAACTGTTTTTT
NA,TRBV7-9,TRBJ2-7,13,NA,CASGELPSYEQYF,TGTGCCAGCGGAGAACTCCCCTCCTACGAGCAGTACTTC
many,TRBV19,TRBJ2-7,11,NA,CATQSSYEQYF,TGTGCCACCCAGTCCTCCTACGAGCAGTACTTC
NA,TRBV10-1,TRBJ2-7,13,TRBD2,CASSLAGAHEQYF,TGCGCCAGCAGCTTAGCGGGAGCCCACGAGCAGTACTTC
NA,TRBV7-9,TRBJ2-7,15,NA,CASSLPDRSIYEQYF,TGTGCCAGCAGCCTACCGGACAGAAGCATCTACGAGCAGTACTTC
NA,TRBV19,TRBJ2-3,18,TRBD2,CASSMVTPSAGVTDTQYF,TGTGCCAGTAGTATGGTAACCCCAAGCGCGGGAGTCACAGATACGCAGTATTTT